This T cell receptor (beta chain) was retrieved from a study of human T cells and chemical hapten exposure. The time point denotes: patch test 1, 2 weeks after DPC sensitization. Documented treatment: therapeutic diphenylcyclopropenone sensitization with weekly scalp DPC. The CDR3 sequence is 14 residues long. V lost 6 bases and J lost 5; bases outside the gene matches: 11. From germline, CDR1 is DFQATT and CDR2 SNEGSKA (reference sequence). TCRdb independently ran MiXCR on the RACE reads; one entry per CDR3 protein. The sample yields more than 65,000 distinct CDR3 sequences, approximately 8% seen once.

This specimen was whole blood, taken in connection with sensitization to the hapten diphenylcyclopropenone (DPC). J is TRBJ1-1 and V is TRBV20-1, with 8 bases fitting TRBD1. This sequence originates from a woman aged 30 to 39 with alopecia areata. Some clones in this sample may be carry-over from other donors' samples. The CDR3 DNA reads TGCAGTGCCAGGATGCCGGACAGGGAAACTGAAGCTTTCTTT. Residues: CSARMPDRETEAFF.